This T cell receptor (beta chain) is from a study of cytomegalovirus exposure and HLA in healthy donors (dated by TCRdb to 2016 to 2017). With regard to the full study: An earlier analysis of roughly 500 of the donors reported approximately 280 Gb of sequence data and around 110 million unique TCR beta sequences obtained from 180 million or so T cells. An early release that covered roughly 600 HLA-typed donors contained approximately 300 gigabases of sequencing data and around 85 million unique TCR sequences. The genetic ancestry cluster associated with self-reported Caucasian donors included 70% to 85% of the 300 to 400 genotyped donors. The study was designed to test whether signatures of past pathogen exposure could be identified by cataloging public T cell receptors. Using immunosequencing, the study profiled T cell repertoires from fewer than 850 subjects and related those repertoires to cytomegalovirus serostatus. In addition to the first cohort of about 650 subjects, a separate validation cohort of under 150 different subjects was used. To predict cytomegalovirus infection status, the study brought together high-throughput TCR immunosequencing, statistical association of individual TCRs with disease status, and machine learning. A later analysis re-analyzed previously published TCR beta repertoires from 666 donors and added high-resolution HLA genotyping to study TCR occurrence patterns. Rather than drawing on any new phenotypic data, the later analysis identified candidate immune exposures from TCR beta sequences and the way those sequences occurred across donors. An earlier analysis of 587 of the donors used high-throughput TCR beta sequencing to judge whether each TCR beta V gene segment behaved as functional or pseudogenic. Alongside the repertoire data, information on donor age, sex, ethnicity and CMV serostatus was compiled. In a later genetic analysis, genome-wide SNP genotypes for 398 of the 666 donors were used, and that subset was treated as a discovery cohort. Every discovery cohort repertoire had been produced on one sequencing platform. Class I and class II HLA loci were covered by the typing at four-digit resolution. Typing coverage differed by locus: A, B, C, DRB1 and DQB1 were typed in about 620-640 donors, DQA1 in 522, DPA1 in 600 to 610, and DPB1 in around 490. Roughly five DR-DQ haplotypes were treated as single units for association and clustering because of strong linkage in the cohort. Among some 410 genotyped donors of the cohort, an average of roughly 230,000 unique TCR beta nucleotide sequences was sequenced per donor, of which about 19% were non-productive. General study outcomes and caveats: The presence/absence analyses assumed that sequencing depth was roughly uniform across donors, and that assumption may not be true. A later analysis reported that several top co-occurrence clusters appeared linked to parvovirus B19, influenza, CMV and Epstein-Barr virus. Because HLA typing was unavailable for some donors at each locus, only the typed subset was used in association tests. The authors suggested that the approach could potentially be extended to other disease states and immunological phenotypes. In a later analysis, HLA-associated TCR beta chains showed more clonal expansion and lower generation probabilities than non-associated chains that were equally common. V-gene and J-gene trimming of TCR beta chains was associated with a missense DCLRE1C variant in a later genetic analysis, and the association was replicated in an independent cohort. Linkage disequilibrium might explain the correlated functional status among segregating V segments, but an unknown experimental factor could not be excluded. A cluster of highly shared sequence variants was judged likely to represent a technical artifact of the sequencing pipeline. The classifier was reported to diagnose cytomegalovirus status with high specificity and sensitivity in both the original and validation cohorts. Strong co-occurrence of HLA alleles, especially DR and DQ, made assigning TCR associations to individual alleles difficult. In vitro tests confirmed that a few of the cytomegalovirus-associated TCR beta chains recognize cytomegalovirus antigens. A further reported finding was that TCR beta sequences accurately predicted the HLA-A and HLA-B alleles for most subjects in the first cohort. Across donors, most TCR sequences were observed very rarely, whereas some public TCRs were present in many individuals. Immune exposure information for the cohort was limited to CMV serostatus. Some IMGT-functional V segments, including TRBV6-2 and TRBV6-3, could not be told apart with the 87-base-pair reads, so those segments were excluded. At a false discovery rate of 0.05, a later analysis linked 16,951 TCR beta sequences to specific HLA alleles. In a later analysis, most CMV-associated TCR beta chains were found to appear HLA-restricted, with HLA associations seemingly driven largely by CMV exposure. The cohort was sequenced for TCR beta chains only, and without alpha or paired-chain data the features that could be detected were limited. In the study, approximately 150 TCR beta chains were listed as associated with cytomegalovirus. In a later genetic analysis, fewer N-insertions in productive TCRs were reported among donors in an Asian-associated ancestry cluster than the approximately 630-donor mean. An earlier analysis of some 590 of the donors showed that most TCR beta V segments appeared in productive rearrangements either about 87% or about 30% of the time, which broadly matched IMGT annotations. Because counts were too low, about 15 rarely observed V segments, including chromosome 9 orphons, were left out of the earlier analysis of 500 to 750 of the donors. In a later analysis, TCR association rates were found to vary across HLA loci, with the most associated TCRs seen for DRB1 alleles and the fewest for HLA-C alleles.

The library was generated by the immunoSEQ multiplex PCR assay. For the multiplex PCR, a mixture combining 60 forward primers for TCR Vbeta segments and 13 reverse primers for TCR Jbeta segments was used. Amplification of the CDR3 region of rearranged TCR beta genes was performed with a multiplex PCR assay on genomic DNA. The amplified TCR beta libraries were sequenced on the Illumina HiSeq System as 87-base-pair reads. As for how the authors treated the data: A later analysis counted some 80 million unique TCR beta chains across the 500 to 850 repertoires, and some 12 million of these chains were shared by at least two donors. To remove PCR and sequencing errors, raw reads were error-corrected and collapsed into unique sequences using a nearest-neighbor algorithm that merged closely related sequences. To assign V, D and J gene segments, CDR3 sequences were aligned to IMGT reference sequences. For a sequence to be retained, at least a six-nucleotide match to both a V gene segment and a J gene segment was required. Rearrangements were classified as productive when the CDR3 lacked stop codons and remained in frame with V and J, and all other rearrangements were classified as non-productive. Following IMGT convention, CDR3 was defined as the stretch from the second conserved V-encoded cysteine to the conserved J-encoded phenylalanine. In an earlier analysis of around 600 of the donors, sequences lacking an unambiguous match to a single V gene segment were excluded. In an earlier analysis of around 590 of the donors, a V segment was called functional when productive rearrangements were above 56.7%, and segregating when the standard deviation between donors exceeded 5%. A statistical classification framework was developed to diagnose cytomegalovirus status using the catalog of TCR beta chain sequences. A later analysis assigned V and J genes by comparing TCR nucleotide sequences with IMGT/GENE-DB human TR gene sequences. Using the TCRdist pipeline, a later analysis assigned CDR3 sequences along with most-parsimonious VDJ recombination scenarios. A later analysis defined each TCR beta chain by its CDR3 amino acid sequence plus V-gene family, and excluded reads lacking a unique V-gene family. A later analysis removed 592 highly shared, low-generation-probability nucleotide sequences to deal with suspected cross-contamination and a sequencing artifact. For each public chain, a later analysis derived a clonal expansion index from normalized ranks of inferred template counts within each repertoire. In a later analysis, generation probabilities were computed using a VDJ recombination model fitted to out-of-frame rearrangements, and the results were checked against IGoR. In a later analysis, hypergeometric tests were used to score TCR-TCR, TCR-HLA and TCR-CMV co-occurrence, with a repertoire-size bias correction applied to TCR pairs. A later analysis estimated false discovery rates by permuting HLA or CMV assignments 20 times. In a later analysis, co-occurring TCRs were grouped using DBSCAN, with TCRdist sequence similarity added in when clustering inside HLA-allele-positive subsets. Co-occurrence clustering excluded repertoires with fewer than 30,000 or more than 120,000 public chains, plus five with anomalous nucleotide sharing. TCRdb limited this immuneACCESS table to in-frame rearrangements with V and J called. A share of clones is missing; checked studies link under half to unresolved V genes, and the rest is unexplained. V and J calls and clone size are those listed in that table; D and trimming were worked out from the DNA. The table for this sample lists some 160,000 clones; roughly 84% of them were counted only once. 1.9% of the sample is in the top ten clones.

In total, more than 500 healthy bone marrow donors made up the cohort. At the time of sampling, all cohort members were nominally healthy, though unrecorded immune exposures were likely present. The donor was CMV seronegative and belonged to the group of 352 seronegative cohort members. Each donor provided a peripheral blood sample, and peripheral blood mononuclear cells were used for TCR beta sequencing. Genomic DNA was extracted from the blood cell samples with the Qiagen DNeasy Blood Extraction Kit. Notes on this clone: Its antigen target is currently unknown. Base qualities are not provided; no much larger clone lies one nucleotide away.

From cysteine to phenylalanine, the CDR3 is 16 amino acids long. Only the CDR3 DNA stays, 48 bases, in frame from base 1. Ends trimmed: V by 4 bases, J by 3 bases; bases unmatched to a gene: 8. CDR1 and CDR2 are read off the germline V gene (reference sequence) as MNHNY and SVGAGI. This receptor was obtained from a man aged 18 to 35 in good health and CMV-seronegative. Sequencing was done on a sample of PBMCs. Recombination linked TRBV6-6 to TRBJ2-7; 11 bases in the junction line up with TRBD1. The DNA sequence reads TGTGCCAGCAGTTCACTCGGACAGGGGGCTGACTACGAGCAGTACTTC. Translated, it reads CASSSLGQGADYEQYF.